The 30 T cell receptor beta chains presented below share a single source sample, sequenced in a study of T cell repertoires in aging, cancer and after chemotherapy. The template was genomic DNA from peripheral blood, not RNA. Rearranged V-D-J TRB sequences were amplified with a mixed TRB-A/B primer pool. Each CDR3 protein gets one entry after TCRdb re-called the multiplex PCR reads with MiXCR. The profile shows some 10,000 distinct CDR3 sequences, 25% to 30% of them singletons. Sequenced material: blood. The receptor set was obtained from a human donor in good health.

The chain combines TRBV6-5 with TRBJ2-2; weak D call: TRBD1 (5 bases). CDR1 MNHEY and CDR2 SVGAGI come from the germline V gene. Trimming left V 5 bases short and J 9 bases short, with 13 bases between. The CDR3 length is 13 residues. The CDR3 loop is CASSPPQGRELFF. In DNA form, the CDR3 reads TGTGCCAGCAGTCCCCCCCAGGGCCGGGAGCTGTTTTTT.

This clonotype was seen only a few times. The chain carries TRBV19 and TRBJ1-5; a weak D match, TRBD1 (6 bases). Germline CDR1 is LNHDA and CDR2 is SQIVND (reference sequence). This CDR3 has 14 amino acids. Between the trimmed V and J ends, which lost 3 bases and 6 bases, there was a span of 12 bases. This CDR3 is CASSIWGAGQPQHF. CDR3 nucleotide sequence: TGTGCCAGTAGTATTTGGGGGGCCGGTCAGCCCCAGCATTTT.

Relative to its sample, this clonotype is medium-sized. The V gene is TRBV7-6, the J gene TRBJ2-6; D call uncertain. The CDR3 spans 12 residues. Trimming pared 10 bases from V and 1 base from J, leaving 5 bases between. Germline loops: CDR1 SGHVS, CDR2 FNYEAQ. The CDR3 DNA follows: TGTGCCACTACGTCTGGGGCCAACGTCCTGACTTTC. It translates to CATTSGANVLTF.

This clonotype was found a few times. The V call is TRBV7-9, the J call TRBJ2-7, with 12 bases identical to TRBD2. The CDR3 extends over 15 amino acids. CDR1 and CDR2 from the germline V gene are SEHNR and FQNEAQ (reference sequence). The V segment lost 5 bases and the J segment 6 bases; nucleotides outside the gene matches: 8. In DNA form, the CDR3 reads TGTGCCAGCAGCGCCACCCGACTAGCGGGAGTCGAGCAGTACTTC. It yields the protein CASSATRLAGVEQYF.

This clonotype has just a few counts. The rearrangement uses TRBV5-1 and TRBJ1-5; unclear D gene. The CDR3 totals 13 residues. Germline CDR1 SGHRS, CDR2 YFSETQ. Trimming shortened V by 0 bases and J by 5 bases, and 6 bases separated the two germline ends. The CDR3 sequence: CASSLEVDQPQHF. The CDR3, as DNA: TGCGCCAGCAGCTTGGAAGTAGATCAGCCCCAGCATTTT.

The chain combines TRBV5-1 with TRBJ1-2; 9 bases are a match to TRBD1. Trimming at V came to 7 bases and at J to 5 bases, leaving 12 bases not matched to a gene. From germline, CDR1 is SGHRS and CDR2 YFSETQ. The CDR3 has 15 amino acids. CDR3 amino acids: CASATPGQGVYGYTF. For the CDR3, the DNA is TGCGCCAGCGCCACACCGGGACAGGGAGTGTATGGCTACACCTTC.

This clonotype has just one count. The gene calls are TRBV7-2 and TRBJ1-1; D call uncertain. The germline CDR1 and CDR2 sequences are SGHTA and FQGNSA. V shed 5 bases and J shed 1 base, with 17 bases lying between them. The CDR3 loop spans 16 amino acids. The CDR3 region is CASSPLRAFWNTEAFF. Written as DNA, the CDR3 is TGTGCCAGCAGCCCGCTAAGGGCCTTCTGGAACACTGAAGCTTTCTTT. Variable domain in full (rest from reference TRBV7-2 and TRBJ1-1): GAGVSQSPSNKVTEKGKDVELRCDPISGHTALYWYRQSLGQGLEFLIYFQGNSAPDKSGLPSDRFSAERTGGSVSTLTIQRTQQEDSAVYLCASSPLRAFWNTEAFFGQGTRLTVV.

V gene TRBV18 combines with J gene TRBJ1-6, with D possibly matching TRBD1 (5 bases). This CDR3 spans 14 amino acids. V was trimmed by 3 bases and J by 10 bases, leaving 13 bases between them. Per the germline V gene, CDR1 is KGHSH and CDR2 is LQKENI. CDR3 sequence: CASSPSGVGSPLHF. As DNA, the CDR3 is TGTGCCAGCTCACCCTCGGGGGTCGGATCACCCCTCCACTTT.

The J gene is TRBJ2-7, the V gene TRBV19; D is possibly TRBD1 (6 bases). Germline values: CDR1 LNHDA, CDR2 SQIVND (reference sequence). CDR3 size: 15 residues. V gave up 5 bases and J gave up 3 bases, with 17 bases separating them. This chain's CDR3 is CASSRDRFMGYEQYF. Here the CDR3 DNA reads TGTGCCAGTAGTCGCGACAGGTTTATGGGCTACGAGCAGTACTTC.

The V gene is TRBV12-3 or TRBV12-4, the J gene TRBJ1-4; D not resolved. The CDR3 consists of 12 residues. V was pared by 5 bases and J by 7 bases, with 8 bases between. The CDR3 here is CASSPDREKLFF. The DNA of the CDR3 is TGTGCCAGCAGTCCGGACCGTGAAAAACTGTTTTTT.

The chain uses TRBV20-1 and TRBJ1-1, with a weak D call TRBD1 (5 bases). V dropped 5 bases and J dropped 1 base, with 11 bases sitting between them. The CDR3 extends over 13 amino acids. Germline CDR1 reads DFQATT; CDR2 reads SNEGSKA (reference sequence). CDR3 sequence: CSAWGGRNTEAFF. CDR3 coding DNA: TGCAGTGCTTGGGGGGGTAGGAACACTGAAGCTTTCTTT.

V and J are TRBV20-1 and TRBJ2-2; a weak D match, TRBD1 (5 bases). V was shortened by 0 bases and J by 4 bases, with 21 bases between the two germline ends. The germline CDR1 and CDR2 sequences are DFQATT and SNEGSKA (reference sequence). This CDR3 region has 18 residues. The CDR3 bases are TGCAGTGCTAGAGACGTAAGGGGCAGGTCTTGGGGCACCGGGGAGCTGTTTTTT. Its protein is CSARDVRGRSWGTGELFF.

This rearrangement joins TRBV7-9 to TRBJ1-2, with TRBD1 matching 7 bases. The CDR3 sequence is 16 residues long. Germline CDR1 is SEHNR and CDR2 is FQNEAQ (reference sequence). The J segment lost 1 base and the V segment lost 4 bases, leaving 9 bases of the junction unmatched. The CDR3 sequence: CASSSYGTENNYGYTF. The CDR3, as DNA: TGTGCCAGCAGCTCATATGGGACAGAGAATAACTATGGCTACACCTTC.

This chain connects TRBV27 to TRBJ1-2; 8 bases are a match to TRBD1. The length of the CDR3 is 15 residues. Trimming at V came to 5 bases and at J to 1 base, leaving 6 bases not matched to a gene. Germline lookup yields CDR1 MNHEY and CDR2 SMNVEV (reference sequence). For the CDR3, the DNA is TGTGCCAGCAGTGCGGGGACAGGCCATAACTATGGCTACACCTTC. Translating gives CASSAGTGHNYGYTF.

The chain recombines TRBV27 with TRBJ2-2; tentatively, D is TRBD2 (5 bases). V was pared by 8 bases and J by 0 bases, with 13 bases between. CDR1 MNHEY and CDR2 SMNVEV come from the germline V gene (reference sequence). The CDR3 contains 15 residues. The CDR3 nucleotides read TGTGCCAGCTCCCGGGGTCACGCGAACACCGGGGAGCTGTTTTTT. Amino acid sequence: CASSRGHANTGELFF.

This clonotype occurred a few times. The V call is TRBV11-3, the J call TRBJ2-3, with a tentative D call TRBD2 (6 bases). The ends were cut back, 1 base at V and 5 bases at J, with 13 bases in the middle. Germline-derived CDR1 and CDR2 are SGHNT and YENEEA. This CDR3 comprises 15 residues. CDR3 in amino acids: CASSLGLASQDTQYF. CDR3 in DNA: TGTGCCAGCAGCTTAGGTCTAGCGAGCCAAGATACGCAGTATTTT. Using reference TRBV11-3 and TRBJ2-3 for the parts outside the CDR3, the full variable domain is EAGVVQSPRYKIIEKKQPVAFWCNPISGHNTLYWYLQNLGQGPELLIRYENEEAVDDSQLPKDRFSAERLKGVDSTLKIQPAELGDSAVYLCASSLGLASQDTQYFGPGTRLTVL.

The chain employs TRBV6-5 and TRBJ2-1; 9 nucleotides align to TRBD2. The CDR3 has 13 residues. CDR1 is MNHEY, CDR2 SVGAGI, per germline. Trimming cost V 6 bases and J 7 bases; bases outside gene matches: 4. For the CDR3, the DNA is TGTGCCAGCAGGAGGGCGGGGGGGAATGAGCAGTTCTTC. The encoded protein is CASRRAGGNEQFF.

The chain couples TRBV15 to TRBJ2-1; TRBD2 matches 12 bases. This CDR3 spans 19 amino acids. Germline V gene sequence: CDR1 LNHNV, CDR2 YYDKDF (reference sequence). J was trimmed by 5 bases and V by 1 base; bases with no gene match: 12. The CDR3 protein is CATSRGLAGGPLPNNEQFF. Written as DNA, the CDR3 is TGTGCCACCAGCAGAGGGCTAGCGGGAGGGCCACTTCCCAACAATGAGCAGTTCTTC.

The chain joins TRBV4-1 to TRBJ1-3, with no clear D. The CDR3 extends over 14 amino acids. V was pared by 1 base and J by 6 bases, with 10 bases between. CDR1 is MGHRA, CDR2 YSYEKL, per germline. The CDR3 DNA sequence: TGCGCCAGCAGCCAAGGAGAGAGAGTAAACACCATATATTTT. It specifies CASSQGERVNTIYF.

The chain combines TRBV11-2 with TRBJ2-7; 8 bases are a match to TRBD1. The CDR3 totals 14 residues. CDR1 is SGHAT and CDR2 is FQNNGV in the germline V gene. V shed 0 bases, J shed 11 bases, and the junction held 9 bases outside the gene matches. CDR3 in DNA: TGTGCCAGCAGCTTAGATCTGGGACAGGAGCGGAAGTACTTC. Residues: CASSLDLGQERKYF.

This chain connects TRBV30 to TRBJ1-4; possibly TRBD1 for D (5 bases). Trimming cost V 3 bases and J 1 base, with 12 bases left between them. This CDR3 has 15 amino acids. The germline V gene encodes CDR1 GTSNPN and CDR2 SVGIG (reference sequence). The CDR3 bases are TGTGCCTGGAGGCCAAGGGACTTAACTAATGAAAAACTGTTTTTT. This codes for CAWRPRDLTNEKLFF.

In regard to this clonotype: This may be a read error, as it is one base from a much larger clone. The chain has TRBV20-1 and TRBJ1-6; 7 bases fit TRBD1. Germline values: CDR1 DFQATT, CDR2 SNEGSKA (reference sequence). The CDR3 covers 15 residues. V was pared by 0 bases and J by 8 bases, with 7 bases of the junction left unmatched. CDR3 protein: CSARDTGQAYSPLHF. As DNA, the CDR3 is TGCAGTGCTAGAGATACAGGACAGGCATATTCACCCCTCCACTTT.

The V gene is TRBV6-5, the J gene TRBJ2-7, with TRBD2 as a possible D gene (6 bases). With 8 bases removed from V and 0 bases from J, the gap between germline ends came to 11 bases. This CDR3 spans 13 amino acids. The germline V gene has CDR1 MNHEY and CDR2 SVGAGI. CDR3 loop: CASLAGYSYEQYF. The CDR3, as DNA: TGTGCCAGCCTGGCGGGGTACTCCTACGAGCAGTACTTC.

The gene calls are TRBV6-6 and TRBJ1-1, with TRBD1 matching 10 bases. The germline CDR1 and CDR2 sequences are MNHNY and SVGAGI (reference sequence). The CDR3 spans 19 residues. V shed 2 bases, J shed 4 bases, and the junction held 16 bases outside the gene matches. The CDR3 DNA is TGTGCCAGCAGTTACCCCAGGGGACAGGGGCTGGGCCGCGGCACTGAAGCTTTCTTT. Its protein is CASSYPRGQGLGRGTEAFF.

The chain links TRBV7-2 to TRBJ2-7; D may be TRBD1 (6 bases). V lost 4 bases and J lost 3, with 10 bases in between. This CDR3 has 13 residues. From germline, CDR1 is SGHTA and CDR2 FQGNSA. The CDR3 nucleotides are TGTGCCAGCAGCTCGTTACAGGGCTACGAGCAGTACTTC. This encodes CASSSLQGYEQYF.

The genes are TRBV13 and TRBJ1-6, with D perhaps matching TRBD1 (5 bases). CDR1 is PRHDT and CDR2 is FYEKMQ in the germline V gene (reference sequence). V lost 6 bases and J 6 bases, leaving 15 bases between the germline ends. The CDR3 runs 15 residues. The chain's CDR3 is CASSLLPDSNSPLHF. The CDR3 bases are TGTGCCAGCAGTTTATTACCCGACAGTAATTCACCCCTCCACTTT.

The rearrangement joins TRBV5-6 to TRBJ2-7; D is tentatively TRBD1 or TRBD2 (5 bases each). V lost 3 bases and J 6 bases, leaving 19 bases between the germline ends. Germline CDR1 and CDR2: SGHDT and YYEEEE. The CDR3 runs to 15 residues. The CDR3 protein is CASSSGPSGPREQYF. CDR3 sequence (DNA): TGTGCCAGCAGCTCGGGACCGTCAGGACCTCGCGAGCAGTACTTC.

Written as DNA, the CDR3 is TGTGCCAGCAGTTTGGCGGGGACAGTGAACACTGAAGCTTTCTTT. Translating it yields CASSLAGTVNTEAFF. V usage is TRBV28 and J usage is TRBJ1-1; 7 bases map to TRBD1. Per the germline V gene, CDR1 is MDHEN and CDR2 is SYDVKM. The CDR3 sequence is 15 residues long. V was pared by 3 bases and J by 0 bases, with 4 bases of the junction left unmatched.

This clonotype appeared a few times. The chain combines TRBV20-1 with TRBJ2-1, with 7 positions matching TRBD2. This CDR3 is built from 13 residues. From germline, CDR1 is DFQATT and CDR2 SNEGSKA (reference sequence). DNA of the CDR3: TGCAGCAGTCGGGACTACTTTTACAATGAGCAGTTCTTC. Protein product: CSSRDYFYNEQFF.

Judged by abundance, this clonotype is medium-sized (0.01 to 0.1%). This chain links TRBV27 with TRBJ2-7; no firm D call. The CDR3 spans 11 residues. Germline CDR1 and CDR2: MNHEY and SMNVEV (reference sequence). V shed 5 bases and J shed 6 bases, with 8 bases lying between them. CDR3 sequence reads: CASSNWGEQYF. The CDR3 nucleotides read TGTGCCAGCAGTAATTGGGGCGAGCAGTACTTC.